The following is a T cell receptor (beta chain) sequence with its context. The target antigen is unknown. The analysis combined second doses at about 4 or about 12 weeks. Generated by immunoSEQ multiplex PCR, the TCRdb table keeps only in-frame clones and is missing some. Among 90,000 to 150,000 clones listed, more than 85% were seen once. The entry originates in a study of T cell responses to AZD1222 COVID-19 vaccine. Overall study results and limits: In all cases, repertoires were sampled only after the peak T cell response. Among AZD1222 vaccinees, only five to seven were seropositive at baseline. White British donors predominated, females outnumbered males, and clonal diversity was possibly underestimated.

V was pared by 2 bases and J by 4 bases, with 8 bases of the junction left unmatched. The CDR3 covers 16 residues. CDR1 and CDR2 from the germline V gene are SGHKS and YYEKEE (reference sequence). This chain joins TRBV5-5 and TRBJ2-2; 7 bases are a match to TRBD2. The sequences come from peripheral blood, collected 28 days after the second AZD1222 dose. This receptor was identified in an adult who received the AZD1222 COVID-19 vaccine. The CDR3 nucleotides read TGTGCCAGCAGCTTAGGGCGGGAGTGGGGCACCGGGGAGCTGTTTTTT. Residues: CASSLGREWGTGELFF.